One sample yielded the 6 T cell receptor beta chains listed below, sequenced in a study of T cells expressing NK-cell markers. TCRdb reprocessed the 5' RACE reads, with one entry per CDR3 protein and no DNA. Its table records under 600,000 distinct CDR3 sequences. The sequencing input was blood T cells: a sorted CD56 or NKG2C T cell subset, CD4+ or CD8+ T cells, or bulk PBMC T cells (not recorded which). These receptors were obtained from a woman between 50 and 59 years old in good health.

The rearrangement uses TRBV6-5 and TRBJ2-7; with no DNA, the TCRdb D assignment of TRBD2 cannot be verified. Germline V lookup: CDR1 MNHEY, CDR2 SVGAGI. This CDR3 region has 16 residues. The CDR3 spells CASSETPELRIDEQYF.

The V gene is TRBV7-9, the J gene TRBJ2-3; without DNA, the TCRdb call of TRBD2 cannot be checked. From germline, CDR1 is SEHNR and CDR2 FQNEAQ (reference sequence). This CDR3 has 15 residues. The CDR3 sequence is CAMTSGSLSTDTQYF.

The chain combines TRBV5-1 with TRBJ2-2; no DNA is available, so the TRBD1 call from TCRdb remains unchecked. CDR3 size: 18 residues. Germline CDR1 reads SGHRS; CDR2 reads YFSETQ. The CDR3 is CASSFFPGQGANTGELFF. Filled out from reference TRBV5-1 and TRBJ2-2, the complete variable domain reads KAGVTQTPRYLIKTRGQQVTLSCSPISGHRSVSWYQQTPGQGLQFLFEYFSETQRNKGNFPGRFSGRQFSNSRSEMNVSTLELGDSALYLCASSFFPGQGANTGELFFGEGSRLTVL.

The chain uses TRBV29-1 and TRBJ2-1; TCRdb calls TRBD1, which cannot be checked without DNA. The CDR3 covers 13 residues. Germline V gives CDR1 SQVTM, CDR2 ANQGSEA. CDR3 loop: CSSGQGVWNEQFF.

The genes are TRBV10-1 and TRBJ2-3; TCRdb names TRBD2, which stays unverified in the absence of DNA. CDR3 length: 15 residues. The V gene's germline CDR1 is WNHNN and CDR2 SYGVQD (reference sequence). The CDR3 sequence is CASSYGRVILNTQYF.

The CDR3 spells CASTTRAGDSYNEQFF. The chain combines TRBV11-3 with TRBJ2-1; lacking DNA, the TRBD2 call made by TCRdb goes unchecked. CDR3 size: 16 residues. The germline V gene encodes CDR1 SGHNT and CDR2 YENEEA.